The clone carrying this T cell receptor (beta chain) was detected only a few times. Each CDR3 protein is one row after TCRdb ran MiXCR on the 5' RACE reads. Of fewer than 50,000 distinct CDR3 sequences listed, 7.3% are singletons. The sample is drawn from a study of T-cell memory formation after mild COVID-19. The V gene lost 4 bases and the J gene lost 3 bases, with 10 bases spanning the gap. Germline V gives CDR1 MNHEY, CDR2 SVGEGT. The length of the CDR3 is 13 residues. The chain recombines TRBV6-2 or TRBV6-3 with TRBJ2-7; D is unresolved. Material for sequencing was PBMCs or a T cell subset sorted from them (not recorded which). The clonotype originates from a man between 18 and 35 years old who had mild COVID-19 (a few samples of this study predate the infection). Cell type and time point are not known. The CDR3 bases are TGTGCCAGCAGTTCCCGGGTTATCTACGAGCAGTACTTC. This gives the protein CASSSRVIYEQYF.